The text below deals with one T cell receptor (beta chain). This clonotype was found many times. Its target antigen remains unknown. Within one base of it there is no much larger clone, and no base qualities were kept. Libraries were built with 5' RACE. This sample was sequenced with an Illumina HiSeq 2500. A second 7 to 11 cycle PCR used a sample-barcoded 5' primer and a J-beta primer mix. A unique molecular identifier was introduced onto each TCR beta cDNA molecule by a template-switch 5' adaptor carrying 12 random nucleotides. Each sample yielded at least 3 million CDR3-containing paired-end reads. The Mint cDNA synthesis kit, primed by a TRBC-specific oligonucleotide, was used to synthesize first-strand cDNA from all RNA. All cDNA was treated with uracil-DNA glycosylase and then went through a first 18-cycle PCR with the universal primers M1SS and BC2_uni_R. The study's processing was this. For normalization, 1 million high-quality reads were randomly selected from each sample, with every read carrying a distinct molecular identifier. Reads with shared molecular identifiers were discarded instead of being binned into consensus sequences. MiTCR, set to a Q25 quality threshold and the strictest error-elimination algorithm, was used for CDR3 identification, clonotype clustering and error correction. A nonparametric unseen species model with Euler transformation was used to estimate a lower bound on total TCR beta diversity. TCRdb redid the processing of the public reads, applying fastp at Q25 and MiXCR, and retained in-frame beta chains. Here each entry gathers all rows of one CDR3 protein and keeps the most common genes and DNA. V and J calls and clone size were set by TCRdb, not the authors. The sample has 850,000 or so distinct CDR3 sequences on record, under 30% of them singletons. Roughly a sixth of the sample goes to the ten largest clones.

The donors were roughly 39 Caucasian individuals from Russia, aged 6 to 90 years, who were systemically healthy. Each donor gave roughly 9 milliliters of peripheral blood, drawn into EDTA-treated Vacutainer tubes. Ficoll-Paque density-gradient centrifugation was used to isolate PBMCs, with at least 7 million obtained per sample. Total RNA, at least 6 micrograms per sample, was extracted from PBMCs with Trizol reagent. The percentages of naive CD45RAhigh/CD27high T cells were determined by flow cytometry on a PBMC aliquot from every donor. CDR1 and CDR2 were assigned from the germline V gene as MDHEN and SYDVKM. Trimming takes 7 bases off V and 2 bases off J; junction bases not matched to a gene: 7. Spanning cysteine to phenylalanine, the CDR3 consists of 14 amino acids. Kept here is only the CDR3 DNA, which spans 42 bases and is read in frame from base 1. This sample stems from a study of blood T cells in healthy people across ages (dated by TCRdb to about 2015). The study in broad terms: In model experiments, template switching captured about one uniquely barcoded TCR beta cDNA molecule for every two T cells. The donors were divided into four age groups: young (average roughly 15 years), middle-aged (roughly 40), aged (about 62) and long-lived (roughly 82). For two donors (one aged 18 to 30 and one aged 80 or older), the study analyzed two additional independent replicas of 1 million unique cDNA reads from the same blood draw. To avoid experimental bias, donors of different ages were randomly spread across the sequencing lanes. Using deep sequencing normalized with unique cDNA molecular identifiers, the study measured how TCR beta repertoire diversity changes with age.

Points the paper makes about the study in general: Bulk unsorted PBMC profiling prevented conclusive comparison of naive and antigen-experienced compartments. A strong correlation was found between observed TCR beta diversity and the percentage of naive T cells measured by flow cytometry. The long-lived group showed more naive CD4+ T cells, fewer expanded clones and increased TCR diversity than the aged group, suggesting age selection. Estimates of total diversity based on one million sequenced T cells were regarded as lower bounds and as underestimates. Because donor CMV infection status was unknown, age-related changes in expanded clonotypes were potentially confounded. As age increased, observed TCR beta diversity per million T cells dropped in a roughly linear way, and a significant reduction was already evident by age 40.

This clonotype was sampled from a woman of 80 years or more in good health. The sequenced sample was blood. Recombination joined TRBV28 with TRBJ2-7; 8 central bases correspond to TRBD1. The CDR3 here reads CASNRQGRTYEQYF. At the DNA level, the sequence is TGTGCCAGCAACAGACAGGGGAGGACCTACGAGCAGTACTTC.